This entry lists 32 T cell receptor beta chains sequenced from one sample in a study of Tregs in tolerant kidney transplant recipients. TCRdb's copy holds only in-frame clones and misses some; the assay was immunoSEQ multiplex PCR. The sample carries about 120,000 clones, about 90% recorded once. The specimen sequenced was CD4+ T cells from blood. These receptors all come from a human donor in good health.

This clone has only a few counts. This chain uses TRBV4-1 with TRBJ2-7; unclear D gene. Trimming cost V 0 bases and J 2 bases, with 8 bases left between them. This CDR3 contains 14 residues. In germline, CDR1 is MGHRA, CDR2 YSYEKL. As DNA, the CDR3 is TGCGCCAGCAGCCAAGATCTCTACCCCTACGAGCAGTACTTC. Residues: CASSQDLYPYEQYF.

DNA for the CDR3: TGTGCCAGCAGTGAAGCGCTTGCGGGACAGGGGACCAGAAGGGCTAATGAAAAACTGTTTTTT. It codes for CASSEALAGQGTRRANEKLFF. V usage is TRBV2 and J usage is TRBJ1-4; 10 positions match TRBD1. Losses at the gene ends were 0 bases for V and 3 bases for J; bases not matched to a gene: 16. The CDR3 runs to 21 residues. The germline CDR1 and CDR2 sequences are SNHLY and FYNNEI.

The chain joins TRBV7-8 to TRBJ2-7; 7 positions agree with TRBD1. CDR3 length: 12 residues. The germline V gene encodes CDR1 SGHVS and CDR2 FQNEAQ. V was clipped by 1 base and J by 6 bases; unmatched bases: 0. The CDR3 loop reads CASSLDRGEQYF. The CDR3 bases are TGTGCCAGCAGCTTAGACAGGGGCGAGCAGTACTTC.

The CDR3 spells CASSYVAGAGYGYTF. For the CDR3, the DNA is TGTGCCAGCAGTTACGTCGCAGGGGCGGGCTATGGCTACACCTTC. The J gene is TRBJ1-2, the V gene TRBV6-6; D perhaps matches TRBD1 (6 bases). V was shortened by 2 bases and J by 4 bases, with 14 bases between the two germline ends. The germline gives CDR1 MNHNY, CDR2 SVGAGI (reference sequence). The CDR3 runs to 15 residues.

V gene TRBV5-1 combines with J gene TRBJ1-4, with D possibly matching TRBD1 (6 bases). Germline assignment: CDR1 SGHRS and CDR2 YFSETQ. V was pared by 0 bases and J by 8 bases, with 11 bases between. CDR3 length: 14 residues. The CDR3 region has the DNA TGCGCCAGCAGCTTGGACAGGGCCTACGAAAAACTGTTTTTT. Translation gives CASSLDRAYEKLFF.

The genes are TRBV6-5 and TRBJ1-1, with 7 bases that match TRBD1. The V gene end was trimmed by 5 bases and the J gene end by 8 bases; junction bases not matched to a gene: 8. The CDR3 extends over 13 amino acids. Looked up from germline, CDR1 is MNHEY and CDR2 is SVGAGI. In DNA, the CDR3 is TGTGCCAGCAGTCCGCCGGACAGGAGGGAAGCTTTCTTT. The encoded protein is CASSPPDRREAFF.

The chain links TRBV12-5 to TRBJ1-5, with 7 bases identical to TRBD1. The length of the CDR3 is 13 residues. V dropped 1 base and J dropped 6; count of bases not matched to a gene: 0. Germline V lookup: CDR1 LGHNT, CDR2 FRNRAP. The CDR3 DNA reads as TGTGCTAGTGGTTTGGGACAGGGTCAGCCCCAGCATTTT. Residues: CASGLGQGQPQHF.

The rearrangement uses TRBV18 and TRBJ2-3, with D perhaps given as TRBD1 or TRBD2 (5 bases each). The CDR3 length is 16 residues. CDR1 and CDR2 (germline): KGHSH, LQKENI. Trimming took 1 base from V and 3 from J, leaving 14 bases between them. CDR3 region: CASSPRDRVGTDTQYF. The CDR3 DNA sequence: TGTGCCAGCTCACCACGGGACCGAGTCGGGACAGATACGCAGTATTTT. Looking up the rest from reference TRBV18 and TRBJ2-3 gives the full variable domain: NAGVMQNPRHLVRRRGQEARLRCSPMKGHSHVYWYRQLPEEGLKFMVYLQKENIIDESGMPKERFSAEFPKEGPSILRIQQVVRGDSAAYFCASSPRDRVGTDTQYFGPGTRLTVL.

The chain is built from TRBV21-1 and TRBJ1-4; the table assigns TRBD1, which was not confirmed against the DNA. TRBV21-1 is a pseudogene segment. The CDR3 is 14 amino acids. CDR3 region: CASSKATANEKLFF. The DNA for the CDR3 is TGTGCCAGCAGCAAAGCCACAGCTAATGAAAAACTGTTTTTT.

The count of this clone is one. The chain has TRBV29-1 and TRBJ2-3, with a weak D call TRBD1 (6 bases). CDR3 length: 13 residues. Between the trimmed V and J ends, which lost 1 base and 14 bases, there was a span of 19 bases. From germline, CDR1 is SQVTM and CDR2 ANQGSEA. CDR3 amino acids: CSVEVTPGAGGYF. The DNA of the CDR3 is TGCAGCGTTGAAGTTACACCAGGGGCAGGAGGGTATTTT.

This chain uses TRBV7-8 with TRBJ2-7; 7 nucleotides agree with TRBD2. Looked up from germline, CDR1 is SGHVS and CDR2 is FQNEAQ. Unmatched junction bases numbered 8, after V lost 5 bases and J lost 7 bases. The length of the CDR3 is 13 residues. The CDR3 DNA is TGTGCCAGCAGCGGCGGGAGTGCGAGGGAGCAGTACTTC. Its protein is CASSGGSAREQYF.

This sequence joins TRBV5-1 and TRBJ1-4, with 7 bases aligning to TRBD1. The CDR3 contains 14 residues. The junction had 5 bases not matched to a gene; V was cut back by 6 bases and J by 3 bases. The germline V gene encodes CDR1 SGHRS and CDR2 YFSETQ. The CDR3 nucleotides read TGCGCCAGCACCCTGGGGACAGCTAATGAAAAACTGTTTTTT. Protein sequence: CASTLGTANEKLFF.

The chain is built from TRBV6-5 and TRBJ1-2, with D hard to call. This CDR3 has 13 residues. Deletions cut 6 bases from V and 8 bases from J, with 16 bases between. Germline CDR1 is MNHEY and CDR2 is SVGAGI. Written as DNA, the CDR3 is TGTGCCAGCAGACCGGTGGGGTTGGGCGGCTACACCTTC. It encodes CASRPVGLGGYTF.

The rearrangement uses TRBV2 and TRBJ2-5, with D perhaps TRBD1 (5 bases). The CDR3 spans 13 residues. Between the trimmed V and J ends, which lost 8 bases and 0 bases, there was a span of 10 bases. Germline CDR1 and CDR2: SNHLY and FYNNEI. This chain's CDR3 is CASGQSNQETQYF. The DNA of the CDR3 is TGTGCCAGCGGACAATCAAACCAAGAGACCCAGTACTTC.

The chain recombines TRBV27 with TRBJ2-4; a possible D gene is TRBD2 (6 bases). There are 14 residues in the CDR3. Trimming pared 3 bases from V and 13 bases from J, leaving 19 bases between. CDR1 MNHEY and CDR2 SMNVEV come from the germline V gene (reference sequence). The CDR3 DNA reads TGTGCCAGCAGTTTGACGGGACGGGGGTCGCAACAGTACTTC. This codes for CASSLTGRGSQQYF.

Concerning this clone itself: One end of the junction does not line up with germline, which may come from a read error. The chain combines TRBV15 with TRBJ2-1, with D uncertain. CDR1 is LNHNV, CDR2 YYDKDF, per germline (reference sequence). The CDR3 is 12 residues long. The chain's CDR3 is CATSRDRNSRVF. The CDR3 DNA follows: TGTGCCACCAGCAGAGATCGTAACTCCCGGGTCTTC.

The CDR3 nucleotides read TGTGCCAGCAGCCGGACTAGCGGGACAGATACGCAGTATTTT. Its protein product is CASSRTSGTDTQYF. The chain links TRBV7-2 to TRBJ2-3, with 11 bases matching TRBD2. V was pared by 5 bases and J by 3 bases, with 1 base of the junction left unmatched. The CDR3 loop spans 14 amino acids. Germline CDR1 is SGHTA and CDR2 is FQGNSA.

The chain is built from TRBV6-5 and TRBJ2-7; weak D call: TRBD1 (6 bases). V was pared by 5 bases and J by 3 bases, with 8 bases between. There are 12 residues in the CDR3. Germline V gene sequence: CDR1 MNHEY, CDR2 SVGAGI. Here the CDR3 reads CASSQGSYEQYF. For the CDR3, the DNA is TGTGCCAGCAGTCAGGGGAGCTACGAGCAGTACTTC.

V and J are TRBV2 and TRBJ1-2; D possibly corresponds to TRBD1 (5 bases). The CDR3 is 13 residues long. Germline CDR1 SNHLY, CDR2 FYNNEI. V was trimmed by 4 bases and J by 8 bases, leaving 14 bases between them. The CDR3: CASSGRGIEGYTF. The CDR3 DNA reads TGTGCCAGCAGTGGGAGGGGCATTGAGGGCTACACCTTC. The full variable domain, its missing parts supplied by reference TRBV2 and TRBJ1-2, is EPEVTQTPSHQVTQMGQEVILRCVPISNHLYFYWYRQILGQKVEFLVSFYNNEISEKSEIFDDQFSVERPDGSNFTLKIRSTKLEDSAMYFCASSGRGIEGYTFGSGTRLTVV.

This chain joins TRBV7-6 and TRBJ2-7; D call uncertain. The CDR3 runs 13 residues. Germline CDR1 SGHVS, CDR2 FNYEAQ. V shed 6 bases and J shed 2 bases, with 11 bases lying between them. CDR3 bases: TGTGCCAGCAGTCTCAGTATTACCTACGAGCAGTACTTC. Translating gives CASSLSITYEQYF.

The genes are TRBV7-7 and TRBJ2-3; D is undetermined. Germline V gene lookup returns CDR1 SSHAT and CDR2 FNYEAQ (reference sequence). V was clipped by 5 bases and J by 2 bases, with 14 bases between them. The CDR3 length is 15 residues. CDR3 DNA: TGTGCCAGCAGCCCAAGGGCCGGGTACACAGATACGCAGTATTTT. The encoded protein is CASSPRAGYTDTQYF.

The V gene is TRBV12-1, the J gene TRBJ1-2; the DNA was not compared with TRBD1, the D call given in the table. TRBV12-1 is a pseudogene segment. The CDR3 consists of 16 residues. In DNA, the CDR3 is TGTGCCAGCAGCTGGCTCCGGGACATCAGAAACTATGGCTACACCTTC. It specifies CASSWLRDIRNYGYTF.

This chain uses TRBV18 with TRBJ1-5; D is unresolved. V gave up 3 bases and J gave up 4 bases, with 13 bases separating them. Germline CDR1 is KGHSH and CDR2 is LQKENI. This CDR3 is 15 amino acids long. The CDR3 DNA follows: TGTGCCAGCTCACCTCGACACAGCCTTAATCAGCCCCAGCATTTT. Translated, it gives CASSPRHSLNQPQHF.

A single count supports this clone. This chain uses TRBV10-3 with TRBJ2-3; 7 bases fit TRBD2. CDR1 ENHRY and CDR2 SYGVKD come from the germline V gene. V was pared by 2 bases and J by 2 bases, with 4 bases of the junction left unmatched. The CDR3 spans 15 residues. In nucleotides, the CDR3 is TGTGCCATCAGTGAGCGGCTAGCGGACACAGATACGCAGTATTTT. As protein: CAISERLADTDTQYF.

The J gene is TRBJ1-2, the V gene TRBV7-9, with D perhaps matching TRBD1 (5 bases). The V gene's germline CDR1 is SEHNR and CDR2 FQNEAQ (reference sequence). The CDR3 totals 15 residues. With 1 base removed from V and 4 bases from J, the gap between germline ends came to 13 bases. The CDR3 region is CASSLGGLLIYGYTF. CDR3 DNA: TGTGCCAGCAGCTTAGGGGGACTCCTTATCTATGGCTACACCTTC.

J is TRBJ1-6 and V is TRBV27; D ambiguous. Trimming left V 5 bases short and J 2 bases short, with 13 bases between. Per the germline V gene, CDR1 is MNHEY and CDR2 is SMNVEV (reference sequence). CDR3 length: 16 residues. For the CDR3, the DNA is TGTGCCAGCAGTCCAAGTATACAACCCTATAATTCACCCCTCCACTTT. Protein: CASSPSIQPYNSPLHF.

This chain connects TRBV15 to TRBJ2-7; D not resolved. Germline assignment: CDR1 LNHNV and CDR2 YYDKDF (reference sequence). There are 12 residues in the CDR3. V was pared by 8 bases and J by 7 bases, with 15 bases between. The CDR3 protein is CATALGLGEQYF. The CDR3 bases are TGTGCCACCGCGTTGGGGTTGGGAGAGCAGTACTTC.

CDR3: CASSEGTGLYGYTF. In nucleotides, the CDR3 is TGTGCCAGCAGTGAAGGGACAGGACTTTATGGCTACACCTTC. V usage is TRBV6-1 and J usage is TRBJ1-2, with TRBD1 matching over 7 bases. Germline values: CDR1 MNHNS, CDR2 SASEGT. Trimming took 1 base from V and 5 from J; bases not matched to a gene: 4. The CDR3 loop spans 14 amino acids.

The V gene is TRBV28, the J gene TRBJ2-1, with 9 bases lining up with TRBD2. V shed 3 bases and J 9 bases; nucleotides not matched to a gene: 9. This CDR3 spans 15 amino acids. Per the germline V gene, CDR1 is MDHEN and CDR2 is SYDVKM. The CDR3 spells CASSLGSSGKSEQFF. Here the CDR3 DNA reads TGTGCCAGCAGTTTGGGGTCTAGCGGGAAGAGTGAGCAGTTCTTC.

CDR3 sequence: CASSEAGSNEKLFF. For the CDR3, the DNA is TGTGCCAGCAGTGAAGCAGGGAGTAATGAAAAACTGTTTTTT. The V call is TRBV6-1, the J call TRBJ1-4, with unresolved D. The germline gives CDR1 MNHNS, CDR2 SASEGT. The CDR3 covers 14 residues. V lost 0 bases and J lost 4, with 6 bases in between.

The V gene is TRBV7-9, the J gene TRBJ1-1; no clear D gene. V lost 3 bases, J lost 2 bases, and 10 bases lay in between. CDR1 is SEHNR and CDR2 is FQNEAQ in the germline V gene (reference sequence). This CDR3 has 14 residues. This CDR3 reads CASSFVGLNTEAFF. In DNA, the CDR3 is TGTGCCAGCAGCTTTGTTGGCCTTAACACTGAAGCTTTCTTT.

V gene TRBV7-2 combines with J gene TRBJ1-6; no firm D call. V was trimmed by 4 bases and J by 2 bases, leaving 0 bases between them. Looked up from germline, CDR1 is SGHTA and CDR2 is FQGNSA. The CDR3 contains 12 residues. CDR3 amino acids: CASSSYNSPLHF. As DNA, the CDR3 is TGTGCCAGCAGCTCCTATAATTCACCCCTCCACTTT.